Following are 2 T cell receptor beta chains from one sample sequenced in a study of Ad26.COV2.S vaccination and SARS-CoV-2 variants. Sample treatment: some 19 received Ad26.COV2.S at low or high dose, single or two shots; a few received placebo; per-sample allocation not given. Day 63 following the first vaccine or placebo injection was when the samples were taken. Assay: immunoSEQ multiplex PCR; the TCRdb copy retains only in-frame clones and omits some. The top ten clones hold more than 1.5% of a sample with around 500,000 clones, 80% to 90% of them seen once. The material was peripheral blood, obtained in a trial of Ad26.COV2.S vaccine versus placebo. All receptors come from a person between 18 and 65 years old who received the Ad26.COV2.S COVID-19 vaccine or a placebo.

The V call is TRBV13, the J call TRBJ2-5; 7 bases are shared with TRBD1. In germline, CDR1 is PRHDT, CDR2 FYEKMQ (reference sequence). J gave up 5 bases and V 4 bases, and 10 bases lay outside the gene matches. This CDR3 contains 15 residues. The CDR3 DNA reads TGTGCCAGCAGCTCAACGACAGGGCCGGGGGAGACCCAGTACTTC. It is translated as CASSSTTGPGETQYF.

V usage is TRBV29-1 and J usage is TRBJ1-2; 9 bases agree with TRBD1. The CDR3 covers 13 residues. Germline assignment: CDR1 SQVTM and CDR2 ANQGSEA. The trim removed 3 bases at V and 8 bases at J, leaving 7 bases unmatched. CDR3 bases: TGCAGCGTTGACCCTAGACAGGGGGGAGGCTACACCTTC. As protein: CSVDPRQGGGYTF.